The next 28 T cell receptor beta chains were all read from a single sample in a study of breast tumors, draining lymph nodes, adjacent tissues. TCRdb itself ran the multiplex PCR reads through MiXCR, one entry per CDR3 protein. The sample lists 200,000 or so distinct CDR3 sequences; roughly 31% were seen once. Axillary draining lymph nodes of breast cancer patients supplied the node samples. Sequencing was carried out using axillary lymph node tissue. The receptors shown here come from a female donor with breast cancer. Some clones in this sample may be carry-over from other donors' samples.

The CDR3 bases are TGTGCCAGTAGAACCCCCGCAACTAATGAAAAACTGTTTTTT. Its protein is CASRTPATNEKLFF. V is TRBV19 and J is TRBJ1-4; no reliable D call. The CDR3 runs to 14 residues. V lost 6 bases, J lost 0 bases, and 8 bases lay in between. Germline V gene sequence: CDR1 LNHDA, CDR2 SQIVND (reference sequence). The whole variable domain, remainder taken from reference TRBV19 and TRBJ1-4, is DGGITQSPKYLFRKEGQNVTLSCEQNLNHDAMYWYRQDPGQGLRLIYYSQIVNDFQKGDIAEGYSVSREKKESFPLTVTSAQKNPTAFYLCASRTPATNEKLFFGSGTQLSVL.

There are many counts of this clonotype. This sequence joins TRBV20-1 and TRBJ1-4; no clear D gene. CDR1 is DFQATT, CDR2 SNEGSKA, per germline (reference sequence). The CDR3 consists of 14 residues. Trimming pared 3 bases from V and 0 bases from J, leaving 8 bases between. The CDR3, as DNA: TGCAGTGCTAGTCCGGCTGCAACTAATGAAAAACTGTTTTTT. The encoded protein is CSASPAATNEKLFF.

As to this clonotype: Just one base apart from a much larger clone, this may be a read error. The chain employs TRBV12-3 or TRBV12-4 and TRBJ2-7; 12 positions agree with TRBD2. The CDR3 extends over 13 amino acids. As DNA, the CDR3 is TGTGCCAGCAGCCGACTAGCGGGGGTCGAGCAGCACTTC. Amino acid sequence: CASSRLAGVEQHF.

The sample holds many counts of this clonotype. This chain uses TRBV2 with TRBJ2-3; perhaps TRBD2 as D (7 bases). The CDR3 is 13 residues long. The germline V gene has CDR1 SNHLY and CDR2 FYNNEI. Trimming left V 3 bases short and J 4 bases short, with 8 bases between. CDR3 nucleotide sequence: TGTGCCAGCAGTGAGGGGGGGCCAGATACGCAGTATTTT. Amino acid sequence: CASSEGGPDTQYF.

This clonotype has just a few counts. Just one base apart from a much larger clone, this may be a read error. The chain carries TRBV20-1 and TRBJ2-7; D might be TRBD1 (5 bases). The germline V gene has CDR1 DFQATT and CDR2 SNEGSKA (reference sequence). The CDR3 extends over 12 amino acids. In DNA form, the CDR3 reads TGCAGTGCTAGGACAGATATCTACGAGCCGTACTTC. Translation gives CSARTDIYEPYF.

V gene TRBV19 combines with J gene TRBJ2-2; D perhaps matches TRBD2 (6 bases). Germline values: CDR1 LNHDA, CDR2 SQIVND (reference sequence). The CDR3 contains 14 residues. Deletions cut 5 bases from V and 14 bases from J, with 21 bases between. CDR3: CASSGGYVTGKLFF. CDR3 coding DNA: TGTGCCAGTAGTGGGGGGTATGTAACCGGGAAACTGTTTTTT.

This sequence joins TRBV19 and TRBJ2-3; 9 positions agree with TRBD1. This CDR3 region has 15 residues. V trimming: 4 bases; J trimming: 11 bases; junction bases outside the gene matches: 13. Per the germline V gene, CDR1 is LNHDA and CDR2 is SQIVND (reference sequence). The CDR3 DNA is TGTGCCAGTAGTACCGGACAGGGGACATACAATGAGCAGTATTTT. This encodes CASSTGQGTYNEQYF.

This clonotype has a handful of counts. The rearrangement joins TRBV20-1 to TRBJ1-1; 10 bases align to TRBD1. Losses at the gene ends were 6 bases for V and 0 bases for J; bases not matched to a gene: 7. This CDR3 is 15 amino acids long. The germline gives CDR1 DFQATT, CDR2 SNEGSKA (reference sequence). CDR3 protein: CSAIPGTGVNTEAFF. The CDR3 DNA is TGCAGTGCCATTCCCGGGACAGGGGTGAACACTGAAGCTTTCTTT.

This clonotype has at least ten counts. The chain employs TRBV24-1 and TRBJ2-2; TRBD2 aligns across 10 bases. With V trimmed by 4 bases and J by 7 bases, 5 bases remained unmatched. The CDR3 loop spans 15 amino acids. The germline V gene has CDR1 KGHDR and CDR2 SFDVKD. The CDR3 region is CATSDWTSGGGELFF. The DNA for the CDR3 is TGTGCCACCAGTGACTGGACTAGCGGTGGCGGGGAGCTGTTTTTT.

This clonotype was counted ten times or more. This sequence joins TRBV15 and TRBJ2-7; TRBD2 might be the D (6 bases). Trimming shortened V by 0 bases and J by 6 bases, and 18 bases separated the two germline ends. The germline gives CDR1 LNHNV, CDR2 YYDKDF (reference sequence). This CDR3 is built from 16 residues. The CDR3 sequence is CATSRDLLGTGREQYF. CDR3 nucleotides: TGTGCCACCAGCAGAGATCTACTAGGGACTGGCCGCGAGCAGTACTTC.

This clonotype was counted ten times or more. The chain employs TRBV5-1 and TRBJ2-7; 8 nucleotides line up with TRBD2. Germline assignment: CDR1 SGHRS and CDR2 YFSETQ. There are 15 residues in the CDR3. With V trimmed by 4 bases and J by 0 bases, 6 bases remained unmatched. In DNA, the CDR3 is TGCGCCAGCAGCCTTAGCGGGATTCTCTCCTACGAGCAGTACTTC. This translates into CASSLSGILSYEQYF.

The rearrangement links TRBV15 to TRBJ1-5, with 7 nucleotides matching TRBD1. This CDR3 has 13 residues. Germline V lookup: CDR1 LNHNV, CDR2 YYDKDF (reference sequence). Trimming at V came to 0 bases and at J to 15 bases, leaving 8 bases not matched to a gene. CDR3 region: CATSRDSGDSMHF. For the CDR3, the DNA is TGTGCCACCAGCAGAGATTCGGGGGACAGTATGCATTTT.

The chain couples TRBV9 to TRBJ1-3; tentatively, D is TRBD1 (6 bases). Trimming took off 3 bases at V and 4 bases at J, with 14 bases between the two ends. This CDR3 spans 15 amino acids. The germline CDR1 and CDR2 sequences are SGDLS and YYNGEE. CDR3 residues: CASSASRDTGNTIYF. The CDR3 nucleotides are TGTGCCAGCAGCGCTAGCCGGGACACAGGAAACACCATATATTTT.

This clonotype was seen only once. The genes are TRBV19 and TRBJ1-4, with 9 bases aligning to TRBD1. The CDR3 runs 15 residues. The germline CDR1 and CDR2 sequences are LNHDA and SQIVND (reference sequence). V lost 4 bases, J lost 5 bases, and 5 bases stayed unmatched. DNA of the CDR3: TGTGCCAGTAGTACCGGGGGGACAGGGAATGAAAAACTGTTTTTT. Translated: CASSTGGTGNEKLFF.

At least ten counts were recorded for this clonotype. The genes are TRBV5-1 and TRBJ2-5; no firm D call. The germline gives CDR1 SGHRS, CDR2 YFSETQ. The CDR3 spans 12 residues. Trimming took off 4 bases at V and 7 bases at J, with 11 bases between the two ends. CDR3 sequence (DNA): TGCGCCAGCAGCCCTTCTTTGGGGACCCAGTACTTC. It codes for CASSPSLGTQYF.

The chain carries TRBV12-3 or TRBV12-4 and TRBJ1-2, with 10 positions matching TRBD1. The CDR3 has 15 residues. Unmatched junction bases numbered 4, after V lost 6 bases and J lost 0 bases. CDR3 sequence (DNA): TGTGCCAGCAGCTGGGGGACAGGGGCTAACTATGGCTACACCTTC. Translation gives CASSWGTGANYGYTF.

This clonotype appeared a few times. V is TRBV15 and J is TRBJ1-6; D is perhaps TRBD1 (5 bases). V shed 3 bases and J shed 7 bases, with 16 bases lying between them. CDR3 length: 16 residues. The germline gives CDR1 LNHNV, CDR2 YYDKDF (reference sequence). CDR3 bases: TGTGCCACCAGCAGTGAAAGGGCAAGGGGCAATTCACCCCTCCACTTT. Translation gives CATSSERARGNSPLHF. Together with reference TRBV15 and TRBJ1-6, the CDR3 gives the full variable domain: DAMVIQNPRYQVTQFGKPVTLSCSQTLNHNVMYWYQQKSSQAPKLLFHYYDKDFNNEADTPDNFQSRRPNTSFCFLDIRSPGLGDTAMYLCATSSERARGNSPLHFGNGTRLTVT.

This clonotype was counted many times. The CDR3 sequence: CASNNRAANYGYTF. Here the CDR3 DNA reads TGTGCCAGTAATAACAGGGCGGCTAACTATGGCTACACCTTC. The chain carries TRBV19 and TRBJ1-2; possibly TRBD1 for D (6 bases). The CDR3 length is 14 residues. Germline CDR1 is LNHDA and CDR2 is SQIVND (reference sequence). V was clipped by 7 bases and J by 0 bases, with 12 bases between them. Filled out from reference TRBV19 and TRBJ1-2, the complete variable domain reads DGGITQSPKYLFRKEGQNVTLSCEQNLNHDAMYWYRQDPGQGLRLIYYSQIVNDFQKGDIAEGYSVSREKKESFPLTVTSAQKNPTAFYLCASNNRAANYGYTFGSGTRLTVV.

This clonotype was recorded a few times. It is likely a read error, because the conserved phenylalanine at the end of the CDR3 is missing. The gene calls are TRBV11-2 and TRBJ2-7; TRBD2 matches 16 bases. J gave up 0 bases and V 2 bases, and 4 bases lay outside the gene matches. The germline V gene encodes CDR1 SGHAT and CDR2 FQNNGV. The CDR3 has 18 residues. The CDR3: CASSLTGTSGGASYEQYL. The CDR3 coding sequence is TGTGCCAGCAGCTTAACCGGGACTAGCGGGGGGGCCTCCTACGAGCAGTACCTC.

This clonotype came up a few times. The chain couples TRBV5-1 to TRBJ2-5, with D tentatively TRBD2 (7 bases). CDR3 length: 15 residues. Germline assignment: CDR1 SGHRS and CDR2 YFSETQ. V lost 4 bases and J lost 5, with 18 bases in between. The CDR3 DNA reads TGCGCCAGCAGCCTGACCGGGGGGCCACACGAGACCCAGTACTTC. This translates into CASSLTGGPHETQYF. Full variable domain (remainder filled in from reference TRBV5-1 and TRBJ2-5): KAGVTQTPRYLIKTRGQQVTLSCSPISGHRSVSWYQQTPGQGLQFLFEYFSETQRNKGNFPGRFSGRQFSNSRSEMNVSTLELGDSALYLCASSLTGGPHETQYFGPGTRLLVL.

This clonotype was counted ten times or more. The chain recombines TRBV20-1 with TRBJ1-5, with D possibly TRBD1 on 6 matching bases. The CDR3 length is 13 residues. Germline assignment: CDR1 DFQATT and CDR2 SNEGSKA (reference sequence). V was cut by 6 bases and J by 2 bases, with 11 bases left in between. The CDR3 reads CSARQAGNQPQHF. The CDR3 DNA sequence: TGCAGTGCAAGACAGGCCGGCAATCAGCCCCAGCATTTT.

This clonotype was seen ten or more times. The chain links TRBV18 to TRBJ1-3; D not resolved. Germline CDR1 and CDR2: KGHSH and LQKENI. V lost 0 bases, J lost 4 bases, and 10 bases lay in between. The CDR3 is 15 residues long. The CDR3 sequence is CASSPPFSGGNTIYF. Here the CDR3 DNA reads TGTGCCAGCTCACCACCGTTCTCTGGAGGAAACACCATATATTTT.

Ten or more counts support this clonotype. The V gene is TRBV19, the J gene TRBJ1-2, with unresolved D. V shed 8 bases and J shed 4 bases, with 17 bases lying between them. Germline lookup yields CDR1 LNHDA and CDR2 SQIVND (reference sequence). The CDR3 covers 14 residues. CDR3 residues: CASLGSRSPYGYTF. The CDR3 DNA is TGTGCCAGTTTGGGTTCGCGTAGTCCCTATGGCTACACCTTC.

This clonotype was found many times. This chain links TRBV9 with TRBJ2-5, with 9 bases that match TRBD2. Germline CDR1 and CDR2: SGDLS and YYNGEE. This CDR3 contains 14 residues. Trimming took 1 base from V and 5 from J; bases not matched to a gene: 3. DNA for the CDR3: TGTGCCAGCAGCGTATCAGGACTAGCGGAGACCCAGTACTTC. Protein product: CASSVSGLAETQYF.

This clonotype was counted many times. This chain connects TRBV11-2 to TRBJ2-7; 8 nucleotides match TRBD1. The CDR3 is made up of 13 amino acids. V lost 3 bases, J lost 2 bases, and 0 bases stayed unmatched. CDR1 and CDR2 from the germline V gene are SGHAT and FQNNGV. The CDR3 bases are TGTGCCAGCAGCTTGACAGGGGCCTACGAGCAGTACTTC. Protein product: CASSLTGAYEQYF. The entire variable domain, with the rest obtained from reference TRBV11-2 and TRBJ2-7, is as follows: EAGVAQSPRYKIIEKRQSVAFWCNPISGHATLYWYQQILGQGPKLLIQFQNNGVVDDSQLPKDRFSAERLKGVDSTLKIQPAKLEDSAVYLCASSLTGAYEQYFGPGTRLTVT.

This clonotype was seen at least ten times. J is TRBJ1-2 and V is TRBV27; 12 nucleotides agree with TRBD1. V lost 8 bases to trimming and J lost 7 bases; unmatched junction nucleotides: 8. The CDR3 contains 14 residues. CDR1 and CDR2 from the germline V gene are MNHEY and SMNVEV (reference sequence). The CDR3 sequence is CASGIRDRGLGYTF. The CDR3 coding sequence is TGTGCCAGCGGAATCCGGGACAGGGGGCTTGGCTACACCTTC.

The rearrangement joins TRBV11-2 to TRBJ1-6; 8 positions agree with TRBD1. Germline assignment: CDR1 SGHAT and CDR2 FQNNGV. The CDR3 spans 13 residues. Trimming took 3 bases from V and 9 from J; bases not matched to a gene: 1. The CDR3 DNA reads as TGTGCCAGCAGCTTGGACAGGGCTTCACCCCTCCACTTT. Translation: CASSLDRASPLHF.

In regard to this clonotype: This sequence may be a read error, since a much larger clone differs from it by one base. J is TRBJ2-4 and V is TRBV7-3; D may be TRBD1 or TRBD2 (7 bases each). In germline, CDR1 is SGHTA, CDR2 FQGTGA. This CDR3 has 15 amino acids. CDR3 amino acids: CASSLGRGRVDIQCF. CDR3 nucleotides: TGTGCCAGCAGCTTAGGGAGGGGGCGGGTGGACATTCAGTGCTTC.